The clone carrying this T cell receptor (beta chain) was detected only a few times. This specimen comes from a study of tumor-infiltrating lymphocytes in primary liver carcinoma. The researchers produced TCR beta cDNA from approximately 540 ng total RNA with a constant-region primer. A slightly modified ARM-PCR protocol with three nested multiplex PCR rounds produced these TCR beta libraries. Each of the first two PCR rounds ran approximately 11 cycles with TRBV1-TRBV30 forward and C-beta reverse primers. MiXCR, run by TCRdb on the multiplex PCR reads, gives a single entry per CDR3 protein. This sample yields 150,000 to 200,000 distinct CDR3 sequences, of which roughly three fifths are seen a single time; under 75% belongs to the top ten. Germline DNA was also extracted, with blood RNA taken from unsorted whole blood. Germline values: CDR1 SGHDT, CDR2 YYEEEE. This CDR3 has 14 amino acids. The V and J ends lost 4 bases and 5 bases respectively, with 14 bases between them.

Material for sequencing was peripheral blood. The gene calls are TRBV5-6 and TRBJ2-3, with D tentatively TRBD1 (6 bases). The source is a man aged 35 to 55 with primary liver carcinoma and hepatitis B virus infection. The DNA for the CDR3 is TGTGCCAGCAGCCGGACAGCGATCCAAGATACGCAGTATTTT. Protein product: CASSRTAIQDTQYF. The variable domain in full, with the rest retrieved from reference TRBV5-6 and TRBJ2-3, is DAGVTQSPTHLIKTRGQQVTLRCSPKSGHDTVSWYQQALGQGPQFIFQYYEEEERQRGNFPDRFSGHQFPNYSSELNVNALLLGDSALYLCASSRTAIQDTQYFGPGTRLTVL.